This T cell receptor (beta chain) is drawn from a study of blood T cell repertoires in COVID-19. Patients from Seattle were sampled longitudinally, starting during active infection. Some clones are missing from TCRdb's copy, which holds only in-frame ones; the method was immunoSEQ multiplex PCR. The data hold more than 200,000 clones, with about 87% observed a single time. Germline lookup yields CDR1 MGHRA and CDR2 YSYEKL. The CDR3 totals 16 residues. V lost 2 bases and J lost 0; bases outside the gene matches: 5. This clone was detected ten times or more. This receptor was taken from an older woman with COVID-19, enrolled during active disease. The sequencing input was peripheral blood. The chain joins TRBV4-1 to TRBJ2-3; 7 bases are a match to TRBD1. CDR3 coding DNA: TGCGCCAGCAGCCAATATACAGGGGTGAGCACAGATACGCAGTATTTT. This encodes CASSQYTGVSTDTQYF.